This entry lists 32 T cell receptor beta chains sequenced from one sample in a study of T cells after posttransplantation cyclophosphamide. Method: immunoSEQ multiplex PCR; TCRdb's copy keeps in-frame clones and lacks some. Of around 16,000 clones in the sample, approximately 81% are singletons; the top ten hold over 4.5%. Sampled 1 year posttransplant, controls received myeloablative marrow transplants, methotrexate and a calcineurin inhibitor. Here the sequenced sample was PBMCs, taken roughly 57 weeks after allogeneic stem cell transplant with calcineurin inhibitor and methotrexate. The receptor set was obtained from a male patient aged 18 to 29 who received an allogeneic stem cell transplant from a related donor, was CMV-positive, and had no GVHD. The graft donor may have given rise to some T cells.

The chain recombines TRBV4-3 with TRBJ2-7, with 9 positions matching TRBD2. The CDR3 contains 16 residues. Trimming removed 1 base from V and 3 bases from J; junction bases left unmatched: 7. Looked up from germline, CDR1 is LGHNA and CDR2 is YSLEER. CDR3 protein: CASSQALAGVHYEQYF. The CDR3 nucleotides are TGCGCCAGCAGCCAAGCACTAGCGGGCGTCCACTACGAGCAGTACTTC.

V gene TRBV10-1 combines with J gene TRBJ2-7, with D tentatively TRBD1 (5 bases). The CDR3 spans 15 residues. The V gene's germline CDR1 is WNHNN and CDR2 SYGVQD (reference sequence). V gave up 0 bases and J gave up 5 bases, with 14 bases separating them. As DNA, the CDR3 is TGCGCCAGCAGTGAGTCTGTCGCAGGGCCCGACGAGCAGTACTTC. Residues: CASSESVAGPDEQYF.

The rearrangement joins TRBV5-1 to TRBJ1-6, with D possibly matching TRBD1 (5 bases). Trimming took off 0 bases at V and 9 bases at J, with 10 bases between the two ends. Looked up from germline, CDR1 is SGHRS and CDR2 is YFSETQ. This CDR3 contains 14 residues. The CDR3 reads CASSLGIGGSPLHF. In nucleotides, the CDR3 is TGCGCCAGCAGCTTGGGTATCGGGGGTTCACCCCTCCACTTT.

The chain links TRBV4-2 to TRBJ2-2, with 8 bases that match TRBD2. Germline V gene data show CDR1 as LGHNA and CDR2 as YNFKEQ. Trimming took 3 bases from V and 4 from J; bases not matched to a gene: 10. This CDR3 has 17 residues. CDR3 DNA sequence: TGTGCCAGCAGCCAGGCCGGGACTAGGGTGGTCACCGGGGAGCTGTTTTTT. Residues: CASSQAGTRVVTGELFF.

In this sample, this clone turned up once. The gene calls are TRBV5-4 and TRBJ1-2; D is undetermined. The CDR3 length is 14 residues. Trimming removed 2 bases at V and 4 bases at J, with 12 bases between. Germline CDR1 is SGHNT and CDR2 is YYREEE (reference sequence). The CDR3 region is CASSLAVKSYGYTF. DNA for the CDR3: TGTGCCAGCAGCTTAGCGGTCAAGAGCTATGGCTACACCTTC.

The chain uses TRBV28 and TRBJ2-1, with 11 bases identical to TRBD2. V shed 4 bases, J shed 9 bases, and the junction held 11 bases outside the gene matches. CDR3 length: 16 residues. The germline V gene encodes CDR1 MDHEN and CDR2 SYDVKM. CDR3 sequence: CASSSRNSGRASEQFF. For the CDR3, the DNA is TGTGCCAGCAGTTCTCGGAATAGCGGGAGGGCCAGTGAGCAGTTCTTC.

This rearrangement joins TRBV19 to TRBJ2-7; TRBD2 aligns across 9 bases. V gave up 4 bases and J gave up 5 bases; unmatched junction bases: 15. The germline gives CDR1 LNHDA, CDR2 SQIVND (reference sequence). The CDR3 runs 17 residues. The CDR3 DNA reads TGTGCCAGTAGTAGGAGGGCCTTAGCGGGAGCCCCCCACGAGCAGTACTTC. Translated: CASSRRALAGAPHEQYF.

This chain links TRBV5-1 with TRBJ1-5; 8 bases line up with TRBD1. Germline loops: CDR1 SGHRS, CDR2 YFSETQ. V dropped 4 bases and J dropped 7; count of bases not matched to a gene: 10. The CDR3 length is 15 residues. This CDR3 reads CASSATTGVKQPQHF. In DNA, the CDR3 is TGCGCCAGCAGCGCCACGACAGGGGTTAAACAGCCCCAGCATTTT.

This chain joins TRBV7-9 and TRBJ1-2; D unclear. V lost 0 bases to trimming and J lost 4 bases, with 9 bases between them. The germline CDR1 and CDR2 sequences are SEHNR and FQNEAQ (reference sequence). The CDR3 consists of 14 residues. CDR3 protein: CASSLAVKSYGYTF. CDR3 coding DNA: TGTGCCAGCAGCTTAGCGGTCAAGAGCTATGGCTACACCTTC.

This chain links TRBV7-3 with TRBJ1-2; 9 bases align to TRBD1. Trimming cost V 5 bases and J 5 bases; bases outside gene matches: 6. Germline V CDR1 and CDR2: SGHTA, FQGTGA. The CDR3 totals 14 residues. The CDR3 DNA reads TGTGCCAGCAGCCCGGTTGGGACAGGGTATGGCTACACCTTC. This sequence encodes CASSPVGTGYGYTF.

This sequence joins TRBV5-1 and TRBJ2-5, with 7 bases identical to TRBD1. The CDR3 runs to 13 residues. CDR1 is SGHRS and CDR2 is YFSETQ in the germline V gene. Trimming at V came to 2 bases and at J to 4 bases, leaving 2 bases not matched to a gene. The CDR3 DNA reads as TGCGCCAGCAGCTTACAGGGGACAGAGACCCAGTACTTC. As protein: CASSLQGTETQYF.

The chain has TRBV4-3 and TRBJ1-2, with D tentatively TRBD1 (5 bases). V was pared by 4 bases and J by 4 bases, with 16 bases between. Germline CDR1 is LGHNA and CDR2 is YSLEER. This CDR3 has 15 amino acids. The CDR3 reads CASSPRQTLTYGYTF. The CDR3 DNA sequence: TGCGCCAGCAGCCCCAGACAGACGTTGACCTATGGCTACACCTTC.

The rearrangement joins TRBV27 to TRBJ2-7; TRBD1 aligns across 8 bases. V lost 5 bases, J lost 4 bases, and 10 bases stayed unmatched. This CDR3 comprises 15 residues. Germline V CDR1 and CDR2: MNHEY, SMNVEV (reference sequence). This CDR3 reads CASSQLPDRGYEQYF. CDR3 coding DNA: TGTGCCAGCAGTCAACTACCTGACAGGGGTTACGAGCAGTACTTC.

V is TRBV11-1 and J is TRBJ2-3; 9 bases are shared with TRBD1. The V and J ends lost 5 bases and 6 bases, in that order; junction bases with no gene match: 6. The CDR3 is 14 residues long. Germline CDR1 SGHAT, CDR2 FQDESV (reference sequence). This chain's CDR3 is CASSQDRGGDTQYF. The CDR3 DNA is TGTGCCAGCAGCCAGGACAGGGGAGGGGATACGCAGTATTTT.

Worth noting for this clone: The DNA is left out, because the CDR3 cannot be placed on it with certainty; the CDR3 is given as TCRdb lists it. The chain joins TRBV12-2 to TRBJ1-5. TRBV12-2 is an annotated pseudogene. Termini included, the CDR3 measures 18 amino acids. The CDR3 reads CASRLGLRWGVGNQPQHF.

The chain couples TRBV9 to TRBJ2-1; no firm D call. Germline-derived CDR1 and CDR2 are SGDLS and YYNGEE. This CDR3 is built from 14 residues. V was pared by 1 base and J by 9 bases, with 14 bases between. CDR3 in amino acids: CASSVHREHSEQFF. CDR3 DNA sequence: TGTGCCAGCAGCGTACACCGAGAGCACAGTGAGCAGTTCTTC. Combining the CDR3 with reference TRBV9 and TRBJ2-1 gives the whole variable domain DSGVTQTPKHLITATGQRVTLRCSPRSGDLSVYWYQQSLDQGLQFLIQYYNGEERAKGNILERFSAQQFPDLHSELNLSSLELGDSALYFCASSVHREHSEQFFGPGTRLTVL.

This sequence joins TRBV7-6 and TRBJ1-1, with D unresolved. V was cut by 6 bases and J by 4 bases, with 12 bases left in between. This CDR3 contains 13 residues. The germline CDR1 and CDR2 sequences are SGHVS and FNYEAQ. The CDR3 nucleotides are TGTGCCAGCAGTCGCCAGGAGGCCACTGAAGCTTTCTTT. Encoded protein: CASSRQEATEAFF.

This clone showed up just a few times. At one end the junction does not follow the germline gene, possibly because of a read error. The chain employs TRBV5-4 and TRBJ2-1; perhaps TRBD2 as D (6 bases). The CDR3 has 16 amino acids. Per the germline V gene, CDR1 is SGHNT and CDR2 is YYREEE (reference sequence). In nucleotides, the CDR3 is TGTGCCAGCACCTTGGCGCGACTAGGGGCCTACAATGAGCAGTTCTTC. This encodes CASTLARLGAYNEQFF.

The rearrangement joins TRBV6-1 to TRBJ2-3, with 12 bases matching TRBD2. Per the germline V gene, CDR1 is MNHNS and CDR2 is SASEGT. This CDR3 region has 18 residues. The trim removed 0 bases at V and 9 bases at J, leaving 13 bases unmatched. The DNA for the CDR3 is TGTGCCAGCAGTGAAGCGTATCGTAGGACTAGCGGGATTGTAACGCAGTATTTT. It translates to CASSEAYRRTSGIVTQYF.

V gene TRBV13 combines with J gene TRBJ1-4, with a tentative D call TRBD1 (5 bases). The germline CDR1 and CDR2 sequences are PRHDT and FYEKMQ (reference sequence). The CDR3 is 14 residues long. Trimming took 0 bases from V and 8 from J, leaving 10 bases between them. The CDR3 bases are TGTGCCAGCAGCTTAGGTGGGGCCAGAGAAAAACTGTTTTTT. This codes for CASSLGGAREKLFF. The full variable domain, rest sourced from reference TRBV13 and TRBJ1-4, is AAGVIQSPRHLIKEKRETATLKCYPIPRHDTVYWYQQGPGQDPQFLISFYEKMQSDKGSIPDRFSAQQFSDYHSELNMSSLELGDSALYFCASSLGGAREKLFFGSGTQLSVL.

This clone appeared a few times. The V call is TRBV9, the J call TRBJ1-3; D remains unclear. In germline, CDR1 is SGDLS, CDR2 YYNGEE. V was shortened by 5 bases and J by 1 base, with 4 bases between the two germline ends. There are 12 residues in the CDR3. This CDR3 is CASSPSGNTIYF. The CDR3 DNA is TGTGCCAGCAGTCCGTCTGGAAACACCATATATTTT.

The chain recombines TRBV7-8 with TRBJ1-6; 9 bases match TRBD1. The V gene's germline CDR1 is SGHVS and CDR2 FQNEAQ. With 5 bases clipped from V and 7 bases from J, the junction kept 9 bases outside the gene matches. The CDR3 consists of 16 residues. CDR3 in amino acids: CASSPTGGRGNSPLHF. The DNA for the CDR3 is TGTGCCAGCAGCCCGACAGGGGGACGGGGGAATTCACCCCTCCACTTT.

V usage is TRBV27 and J usage is TRBJ2-2; D might be TRBD2 (5 bases). The V end was cut by 6 bases, the J end by 5 bases, with 16 bases between. The germline gives CDR1 MNHEY, CDR2 SMNVEV (reference sequence). The CDR3 totals 15 residues. The CDR3 region has the DNA TGTGCCAGCAGCTCCCCCACTAGAAAAACCGGGGAGCTGTTTTTT. Protein sequence: CASSSPTRKTGELFF.

The chain employs TRBV27 and TRBJ2-1, with 11 bases identical to TRBD2. V trimming: 7 bases; J trimming: 9 bases; junction bases outside the gene matches: 11. CDR1 is MNHEY, CDR2 SMNVEV, per germline (reference sequence). The CDR3 spans 15 residues. As DNA, the CDR3 is TGTGCCAGCACCCCACTAGCGGGAGTAGTTAGTGAGCAGTTCTTC. This sequence encodes CASTPLAGVVSEQFF.

J is TRBJ2-3 and V is TRBV19; 9 bases map to TRBD1. The germline CDR1 and CDR2 sequences are LNHDA and SQIVND (reference sequence). V lost 5 bases to trimming and J lost 3 bases; unmatched junction nucleotides: 12. CDR3 size: 17 residues. DNA for the CDR3: TGTGCCAGTAGTTTGCTAAACAGGGGGCGCAGGACAGATACGCAGTATTTT. Translating it yields CASSLLNRGRRTDTQYF. The variable domain in full, with the rest retrieved from reference TRBV19 and TRBJ2-3, is DGGITQSPKYLFRKEGQNVTLSCEQNLNHDAMYWYRQDPGQGLRLIYYSQIVNDFQKGDIAEGYSVSREKKESFPLTVTSAQKNPTAFYLCASSLLNRGRRTDTQYFGPGTRLTVL.

Comment on this clone: An end of the junction does not agree with germline; a read error may underlie this. V and J are TRBV5-4 and TRBJ1-3, with D possibly matching TRBD1 (6 bases). Germline CDR1 SGHNT, CDR2 YYREEE (reference sequence). The CDR3 spans 16 residues. The CDR3 DNA follows: TGTGCCAGAAGCTTACAGGGAGCCACCCTGGAAAACACCATATATTTT. Amino acid sequence: CARSLQGATLENTIYF.

The chain has TRBV6-6 and TRBJ2-1, with 7 bases identical to TRBD2. Trimming at V came to 4 bases and at J to 8 bases, leaving 8 bases not matched to a gene. Germline loops: CDR1 MNHNY, CDR2 SVGAGI (reference sequence). CDR3 length: 14 amino acids. The CDR3 here is CASSSASGNDEQFF. CDR3 DNA: TGTGCCAGCAGTTCCGCCAGCGGGAATGATGAGCAGTTCTTC.

This clone showed up just once. This sequence joins TRBV7-3 and TRBJ2-2; tentatively, D is TRBD1 (6 bases). Trimming cost V 7 bases and J 1 base, with 7 bases left between them. This CDR3 has 13 amino acids. Germline CDR1 SGHTA, CDR2 FQGTGA. CDR3 sequence reads: CASTGQNTGELFF. CDR3 nucleotide sequence: TGTGCCAGCACGGGACAGAACACCGGGGAGCTGTTTTTT.

The chain has TRBV14 and TRBJ2-3, with D uncertain. The CDR3 extends over 18 amino acids. Germline CDR1 SGHDN, CDR2 FVKESK. Trimming removed 4 bases at V and 2 bases at J, with 22 bases between. The CDR3 loop reads CASSPRPVVNHLTDTQYF. The CDR3 DNA is TGTGCCAGCAGCCCTAGGCCGGTGGTTAACCATCTCACAGATACGCAGTATTTT.

This clone was seen only once. This chain joins TRBV30 and TRBJ1-3; D not certain. Germline assignment: CDR1 GTSNPN and CDR2 SVGIG (reference sequence). CDR3 length: 13 amino acids. V lost 4 bases to trimming and J lost 7 bases, with 14 bases between them. DNA for the CDR3: TGTGCCTGGAATGGCCTGGGAGGGAACACCATATATTTT. Amino acid sequence: CAWNGLGGNTIYF.

The CDR3 region is CASSLKGGENTEAFF. Here the CDR3 DNA reads TGTGCCAGCTCCCTTAAAGGGGGTGAGAACACTGAAGCTTTCTTT. V and J are TRBV18 and TRBJ1-1, with D perhaps TRBD1 (6 bases). The V end was cut by 6 bases, the J end by 1 base, with 15 bases between. The CDR3 has 15 amino acids. From germline, CDR1 is KGHSH and CDR2 LQKENI.

This clone was observed a handful of times. The chain couples TRBV7-2 to TRBJ1-3; 8 positions match TRBD1. CDR1 is SGHTA, CDR2 FQGNSA, per germline. The V segment lost 0 bases and the J segment 3 bases; nucleotides outside the gene matches: 4. This CDR3 region has 16 residues. The CDR3 nucleotides are TGTGCCAGCAGCTTAGCGCGCAGGGGGCATGGAAACACCATATATTTT. Its translation is CASSLARRGHGNTIYF.